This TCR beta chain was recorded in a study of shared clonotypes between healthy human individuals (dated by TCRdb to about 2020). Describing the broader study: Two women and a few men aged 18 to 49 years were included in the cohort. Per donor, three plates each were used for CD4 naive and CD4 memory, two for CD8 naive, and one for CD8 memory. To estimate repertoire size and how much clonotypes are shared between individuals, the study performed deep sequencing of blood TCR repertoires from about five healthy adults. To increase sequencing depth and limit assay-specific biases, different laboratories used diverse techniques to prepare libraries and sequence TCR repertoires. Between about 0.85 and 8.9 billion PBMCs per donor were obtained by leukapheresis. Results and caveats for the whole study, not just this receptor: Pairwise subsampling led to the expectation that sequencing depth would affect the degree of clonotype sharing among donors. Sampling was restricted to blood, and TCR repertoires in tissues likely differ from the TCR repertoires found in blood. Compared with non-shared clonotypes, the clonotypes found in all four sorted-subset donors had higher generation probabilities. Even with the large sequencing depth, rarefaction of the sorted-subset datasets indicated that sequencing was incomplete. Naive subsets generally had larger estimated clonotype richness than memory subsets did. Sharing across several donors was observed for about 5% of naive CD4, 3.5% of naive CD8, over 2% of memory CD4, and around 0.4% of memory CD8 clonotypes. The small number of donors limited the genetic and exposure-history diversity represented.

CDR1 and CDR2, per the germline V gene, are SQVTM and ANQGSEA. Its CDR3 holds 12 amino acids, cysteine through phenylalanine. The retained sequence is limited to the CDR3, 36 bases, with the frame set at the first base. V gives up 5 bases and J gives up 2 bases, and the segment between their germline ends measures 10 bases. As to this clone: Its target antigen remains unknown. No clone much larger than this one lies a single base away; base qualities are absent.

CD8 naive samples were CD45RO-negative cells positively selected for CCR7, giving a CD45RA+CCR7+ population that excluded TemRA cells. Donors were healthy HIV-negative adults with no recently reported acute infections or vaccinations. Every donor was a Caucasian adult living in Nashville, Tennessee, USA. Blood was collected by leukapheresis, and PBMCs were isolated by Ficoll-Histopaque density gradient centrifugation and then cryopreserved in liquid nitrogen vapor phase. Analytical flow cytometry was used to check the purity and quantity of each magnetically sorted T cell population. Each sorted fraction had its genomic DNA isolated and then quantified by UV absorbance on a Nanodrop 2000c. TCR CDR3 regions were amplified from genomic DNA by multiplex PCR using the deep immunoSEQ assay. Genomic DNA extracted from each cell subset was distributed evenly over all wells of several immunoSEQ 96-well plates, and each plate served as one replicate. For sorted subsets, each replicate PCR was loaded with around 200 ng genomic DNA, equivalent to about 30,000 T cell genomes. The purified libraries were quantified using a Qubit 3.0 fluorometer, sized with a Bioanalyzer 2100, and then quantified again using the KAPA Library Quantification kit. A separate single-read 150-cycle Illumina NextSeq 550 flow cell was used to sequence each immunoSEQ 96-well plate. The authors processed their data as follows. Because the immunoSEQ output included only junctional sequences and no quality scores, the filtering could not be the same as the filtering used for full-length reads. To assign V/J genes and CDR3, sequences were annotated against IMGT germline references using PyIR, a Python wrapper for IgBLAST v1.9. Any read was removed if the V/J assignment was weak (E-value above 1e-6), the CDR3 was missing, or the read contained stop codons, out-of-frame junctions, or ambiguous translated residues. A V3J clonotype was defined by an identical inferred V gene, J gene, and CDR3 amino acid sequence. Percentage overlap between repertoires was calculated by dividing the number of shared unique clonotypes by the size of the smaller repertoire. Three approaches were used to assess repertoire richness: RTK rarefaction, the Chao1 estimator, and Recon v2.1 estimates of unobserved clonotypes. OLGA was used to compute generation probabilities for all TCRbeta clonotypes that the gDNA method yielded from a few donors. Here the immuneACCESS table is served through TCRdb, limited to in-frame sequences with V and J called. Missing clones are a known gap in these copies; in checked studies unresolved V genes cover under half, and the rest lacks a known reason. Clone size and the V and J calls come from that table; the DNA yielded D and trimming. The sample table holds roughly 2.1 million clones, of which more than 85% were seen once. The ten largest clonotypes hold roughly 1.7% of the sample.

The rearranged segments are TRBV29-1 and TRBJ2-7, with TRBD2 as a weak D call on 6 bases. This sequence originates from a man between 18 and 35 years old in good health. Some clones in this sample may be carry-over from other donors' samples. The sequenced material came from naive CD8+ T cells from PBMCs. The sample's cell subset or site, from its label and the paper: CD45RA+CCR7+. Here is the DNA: TGCAGCGTTCCGGCTAGCGCCTACGAGCAGTACTTC. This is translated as CSVPASAYEQYF.